These 13 T cell receptor beta chains came from one sample sequenced in a study of blood T cells in healthy people across ages. Combining a sample-barcoded 5' primer with a J-beta primer mix, a second PCR ran for about 6 to 12 cycles. TCRdb called the 5' RACE reads again in MiXCR, with one record for every CDR3 protein. The profile covers roughly 700,000 distinct CDR3 sequences, with just under 25% appearing a single time and 9.4% taken by the ten largest. Another study also made use of these data, one on T cells of mothers and their children.

The sample comprised blood. These receptors originate from a boy aged 5 to 17 in good health.

The chain recombines TRBV7-9 with TRBJ1-1, with D possibly being TRBD1 (5 bases). This CDR3 has 13 residues. CDR1 and CDR2 (germline): SEHNR, FQNEAQ (reference sequence). V gave up 1 base and J gave up 11 bases, with 14 bases separating them. CDR3 loop: CASSLVGDPGAFF. CDR3 coding DNA: TGTGCCAGCAGCTTAGTCGGGGACCCGGGGGCTTTCTTT.

This clonotype occurred a few times. V usage is TRBV6-2 or TRBV6-3 and J usage is TRBJ2-2; no clear D gene. V lost 5 bases and J lost 6, with 10 bases in between. There are 13 residues in the CDR3. Germline V CDR1 and CDR2: MNHEY, SVGEGT. This CDR3 is CASSASGAGELFF. Here the CDR3 DNA reads TGTGCCAGCAGTGCGAGTGGGGCCGGGGAGCTGTTTTTT.

This chain links TRBV3-1 with TRBJ2-4; TRBD2 matches at 7 bases. J was trimmed by 5 bases and V by 2 bases; bases with no gene match: 9. Germline V lookup: CDR1 LGHDT, CDR2 YNNKEL (reference sequence). This CDR3 is built from 16 residues. The CDR3 bases are TGTGCCAGCAGCCAACTAGCGGACCTTAGCCAAAACATTCAGTACTTC. This translates into CASSQLADLSQNIQYF.

This clonotype was seen more than once but under ten times. A junction boundary mismatches the germline segment, possibly from a read error. The chain employs TRBV20-1 and TRBJ2-5, with 7 nucleotides matching TRBD1. CDR1 is DFQATT, CDR2 SNEGSKA, per germline (reference sequence). The CDR3 is 13 amino acids. The CDR3 reads CSALSTGQGTQYF. CDR3 DNA sequence: TGCAGTGCCCTATCGACAGGGCAAGGGACCCAGTACTTC.

V gene TRBV5-6 combines with J gene TRBJ2-1; D may be TRBD1 (7 bases). Germline V gene data show CDR1 as SGHDT and CDR2 as YYEEEE. The V and J ends lost 0 bases and 10 bases respectively, with 14 bases between them. The CDR3 totals 14 residues. The CDR3 protein is CASSLAGGLLEQFF. CDR3 in DNA: TGTGCCAGCAGCTTGGCAGGGGGACTCCTGGAGCAGTTCTTC.

This chain uses TRBV23-1 with TRBJ1-1; 9 bases align to TRBD1. TRBV23-1 is placed among ORFs of uncertain function. With V trimmed by 0 bases and J by 5 bases, 7 bases remained unmatched. The CDR3 loop spans 16 amino acids. DNA of the CDR3: TGCGCCAGCAGTCAATCCGGGGGACAGGGAGGGACTGAAGCTTTCTTT. Translation: CASSQSGGQGGTEAFF.

This clonotype occurred many times. V and J are TRBV20-1 and TRBJ2-5; tentative D call: TRBD2 (5 bases). The DNA end is more similar to TRBJ2-1, so the J call may be wrong. Germline values: CDR1 DFQATT, CDR2 SNEGSKA (reference sequence). This CDR3 is built from 14 residues. This chain's CDR3 is CSARVTLARNEQFF. CDR3 bases: TGCAGTGCTAGAGTAACTCTAGCACGCAATGAGCAGTTCTTC.

The V call is TRBV5-1, the J call TRBJ2-5; no clear D gene. CDR3 size: 14 residues. From germline, CDR1 is SGHRS and CDR2 YFSETQ. The V end was cut by 0 bases, the J end by 2 bases, with 8 bases between. CDR3 coding DNA: TGCGCCAGCAGCTTGGACCAGCTTCAAGAGACCCAGTACTTC. It is translated as CASSLDQLQETQYF.

This rearrangement joins TRBV12-3 or TRBV12-4 to TRBJ2-3, with D tentatively TRBD1 or TRBD2 (5 bases each). This CDR3 has 17 residues. The ends were cut back, 6 bases at V and 1 base at J, with 20 bases in the middle. The CDR3 is CASSHPGARTGTDTQYF. DNA for the CDR3: TGTGCCAGCAGCCACCCCGGGGCCAGGACGGGCACAGATACGCAGTATTTT.

V is TRBV21-1 and J is TRBJ2-4; the DNA was not compared with TRBD1, the D call given in the table. TRBV21-1 is flagged as a pseudogene. The CDR3 contains 14 residues. The CDR3 sequence: CASSPRDPKNIQYF. The CDR3 DNA sequence: TGTGCCAGCAGTCCCCGGGACCCCAAAAACATTCAGTACTTC.

The gene calls are TRBV12-3 or TRBV12-4 and TRBJ1-6, with 7 nucleotides matching TRBD1. This CDR3 has 15 residues. V trimming: 6 bases; J trimming: 7 bases; junction bases outside the gene matches: 9. The CDR3 nucleotides read TGTGCCAGCAGCACTGTAGGGGGCACAAATTCACCCCTCCACTTT. This codes for CASSTVGGTNSPLHF.

The chain couples TRBV5-6 to TRBJ2-3, with 10 positions matching TRBD2. V lost 3 bases and J lost 6; bases outside the gene matches: 10. Germline values: CDR1 SGHDT, CDR2 YYEEEE. The CDR3 contains 16 residues. The chain's CDR3 is CASSSSGSGGVDTQYF. In DNA, the CDR3 is TGTGCCAGCAGCTCTAGCGGGAGCGGGGGAGTTGATACGCAGTATTTT.

This clonotype was observed a handful of times. The chain combines TRBV18 with TRBJ1-4; possibly TRBD1 for D (6 bases). Trimming stripped 4 bases from V and 3 bases from J, with 15 bases between. The CDR3 is 16 amino acids. Per the germline V gene, CDR1 is KGHSH and CDR2 is LQKENI. The CDR3, as DNA: TGTGCCAGCTCACTAATCACAGGGTCGGCTAATGAAAAACTGTTTTTT. Amino acid sequence: CASSLITGSANEKLFF.